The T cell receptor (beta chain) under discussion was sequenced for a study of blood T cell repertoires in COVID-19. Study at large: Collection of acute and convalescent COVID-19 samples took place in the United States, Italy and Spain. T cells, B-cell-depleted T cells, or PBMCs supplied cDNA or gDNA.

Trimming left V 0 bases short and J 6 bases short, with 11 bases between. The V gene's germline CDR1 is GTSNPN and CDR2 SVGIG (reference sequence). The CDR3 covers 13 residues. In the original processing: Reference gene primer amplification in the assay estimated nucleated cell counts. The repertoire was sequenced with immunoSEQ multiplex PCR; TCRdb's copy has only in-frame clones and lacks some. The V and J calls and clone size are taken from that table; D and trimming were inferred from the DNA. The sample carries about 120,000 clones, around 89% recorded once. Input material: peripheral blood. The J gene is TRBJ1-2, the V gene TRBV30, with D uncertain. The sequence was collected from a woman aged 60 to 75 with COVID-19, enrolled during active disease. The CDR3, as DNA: TGTGCCTGGAGTGTGGCGGAAGCCAATGGCTACACCTTC. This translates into CAWSVAEANGYTF.